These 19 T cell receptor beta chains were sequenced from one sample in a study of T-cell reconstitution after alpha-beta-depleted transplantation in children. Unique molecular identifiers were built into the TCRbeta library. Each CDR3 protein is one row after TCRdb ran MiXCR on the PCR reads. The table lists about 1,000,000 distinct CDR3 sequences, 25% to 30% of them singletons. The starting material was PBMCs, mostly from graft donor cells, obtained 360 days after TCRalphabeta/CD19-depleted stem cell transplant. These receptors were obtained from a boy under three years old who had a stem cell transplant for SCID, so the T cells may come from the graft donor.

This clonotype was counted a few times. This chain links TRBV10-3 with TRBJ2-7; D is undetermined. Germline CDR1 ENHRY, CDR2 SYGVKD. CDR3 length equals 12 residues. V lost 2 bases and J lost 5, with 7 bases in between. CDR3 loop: CAISEGLDEQYF. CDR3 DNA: TGTGCCATCAGTGAGGGCCTCGACGAGCAGTACTTC.

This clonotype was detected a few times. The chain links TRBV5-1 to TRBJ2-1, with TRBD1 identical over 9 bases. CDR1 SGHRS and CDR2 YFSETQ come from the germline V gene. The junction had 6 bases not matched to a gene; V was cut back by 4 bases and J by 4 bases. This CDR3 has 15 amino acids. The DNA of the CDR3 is TGCGCCAGCAGCGGGGGGACAGGGATATACAATGAGCAGTTCTTC. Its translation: CASSGGTGIYNEQFF. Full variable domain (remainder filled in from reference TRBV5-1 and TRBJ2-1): KAGVTQTPRYLIKTRGQQVTLSCSPISGHRSVSWYQQTPGQGLQFLFEYFSETQRNKGNFPGRFSGRQFSNSRSEMNVSTLELGDSALYLCASSGGTGIYNEQFFGPGTRLTVL.

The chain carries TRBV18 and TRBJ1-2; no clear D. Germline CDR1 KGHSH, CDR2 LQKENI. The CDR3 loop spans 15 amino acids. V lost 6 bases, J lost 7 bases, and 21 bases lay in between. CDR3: CASSWVRGESRGYTF. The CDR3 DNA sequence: TGTGCCAGCTCTTGGGTCCGGGGAGAGAGTCGTGGCTACACCTTC. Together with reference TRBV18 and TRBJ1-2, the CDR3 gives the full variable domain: NAGVMQNPRHLVRRRGQEARLRCSPMKGHSHVYWYRQLPEEGLKFMVYLQKENIIDESGMPKERFSAEFPKEGPSILRIQQVVRGDSAAYFCASSWVRGESRGYTFGSGTRLTVV.

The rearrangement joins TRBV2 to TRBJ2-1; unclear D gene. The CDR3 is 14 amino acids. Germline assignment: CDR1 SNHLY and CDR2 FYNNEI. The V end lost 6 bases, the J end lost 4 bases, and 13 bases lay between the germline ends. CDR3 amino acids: CASRVLPGYNEQFF. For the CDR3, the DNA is TGTGCCAGCAGAGTACTTCCAGGATACAATGAGCAGTTCTTC.

The CDR3 coding sequence is TGTGCCAGCAGTTCACTAGCGGGGGGGCTACTTCCCGAACATTACAATGAGCAGTTCTTC. It is translated as CASSSLAGGLLPEHYNEQFF. The chain joins TRBV2 to TRBJ2-1, with 13 positions matching TRBD2. Unmatched junction bases numbered 17, after V lost 5 bases and J lost 4 bases. CDR1 and CDR2 from the germline V gene are SNHLY and FYNNEI. The CDR3 contains 20 residues. Full variable domain (outside the CDR3, taken from reference TRBV2 and TRBJ2-1): EPEVTQTPSHQVTQMGQEVILRCVPISNHLYFYWYRQILGQKVEFLVSFYNNEISEKSEIFDDQFSVERPDGSNFTLKIRSTKLEDSAMYFCASSSLAGGLLPEHYNEQFFGPGTRLTVL.

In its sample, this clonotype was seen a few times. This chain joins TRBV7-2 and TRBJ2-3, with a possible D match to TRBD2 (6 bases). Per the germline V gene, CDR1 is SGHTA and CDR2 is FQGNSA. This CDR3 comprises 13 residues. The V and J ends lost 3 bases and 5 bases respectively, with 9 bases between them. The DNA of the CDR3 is TGTGCCAGCAGCTTTTGGCGGGGAGATACGCAGTATTTT. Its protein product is CASSFWRGDTQYF.

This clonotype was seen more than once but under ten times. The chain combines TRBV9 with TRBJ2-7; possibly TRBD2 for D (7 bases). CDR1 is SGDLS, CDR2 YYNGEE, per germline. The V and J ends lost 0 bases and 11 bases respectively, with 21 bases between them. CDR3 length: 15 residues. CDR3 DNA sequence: TGTGCCAGCAGCGTAGATCCCTCGGGGGGCAGGGAAAAGTACTTC. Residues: CASSVDPSGGREKYF. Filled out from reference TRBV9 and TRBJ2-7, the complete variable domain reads DSGVTQTPKHLITATGQRVTLRCSPRSGDLSVYWYQQSLDQGLQFLIQYYNGEERAKGNILERFSAQQFPDLHSELNLSSLELGDSALYFCASSVDPSGGREKYFGPGTRLTVT.

The CDR3 sequence: CASTSTGERSPLHF. CDR3 DNA sequence: TGTGCCAGCACCAGTACAGGGGAGAGGTCACCCCTCCACTTT. The rearrangement joins TRBV7-9 to TRBJ1-6, with 7 nucleotides matching TRBD1. The CDR3 has 14 amino acids. V lost 7 bases, J lost 10 bases, and 10 bases stayed unmatched. Germline V gene lookup returns CDR1 SEHNR and CDR2 FQNEAQ (reference sequence).

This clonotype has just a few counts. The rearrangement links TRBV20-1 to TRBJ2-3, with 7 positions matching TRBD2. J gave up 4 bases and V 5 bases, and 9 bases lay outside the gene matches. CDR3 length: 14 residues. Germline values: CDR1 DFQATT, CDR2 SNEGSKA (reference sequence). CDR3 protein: CSAWLSGDADTQYF. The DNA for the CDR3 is TGCAGTGCTTGGCTGAGCGGGGATGCAGATACGCAGTATTTT.

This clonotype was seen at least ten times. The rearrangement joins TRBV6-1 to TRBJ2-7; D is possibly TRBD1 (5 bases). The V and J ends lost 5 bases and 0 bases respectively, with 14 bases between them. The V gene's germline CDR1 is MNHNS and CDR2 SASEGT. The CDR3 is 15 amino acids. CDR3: CASSIPGQGSYEQYF. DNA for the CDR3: TGTGCCAGCAGTATCCCCGGCCAGGGCTCCTACGAGCAGTACTTC.

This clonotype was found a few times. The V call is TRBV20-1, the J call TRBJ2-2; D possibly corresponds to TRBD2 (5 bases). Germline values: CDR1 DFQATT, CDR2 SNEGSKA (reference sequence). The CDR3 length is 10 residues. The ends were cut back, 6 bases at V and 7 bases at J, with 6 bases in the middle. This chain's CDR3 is CSAGSGELFF. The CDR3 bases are TGCAGTGCGGGGAGCGGGGAGCTGTTTTTT.

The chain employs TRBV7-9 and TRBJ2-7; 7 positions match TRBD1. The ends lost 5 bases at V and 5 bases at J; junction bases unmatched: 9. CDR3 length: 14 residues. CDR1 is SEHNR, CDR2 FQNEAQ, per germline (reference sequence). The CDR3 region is CASSPQDRFNEQYF. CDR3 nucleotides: TGTGCCAGCAGCCCCCAGGACAGGTTTAACGAGCAGTACTTC.

The CDR3 nucleotides are TGCAGTGCTCTTAAGACCGGACCAAATCAGCCCCAGCATTTT. Amino acid sequence: CSALKTGPNQPQHF. The V gene is TRBV20-1, the J gene TRBJ1-5; D unclear. V lost 5 bases and J 4 bases, leaving 15 bases between the germline ends. Germline CDR1 is DFQATT and CDR2 is SNEGSKA (reference sequence). This CDR3 has 14 amino acids.

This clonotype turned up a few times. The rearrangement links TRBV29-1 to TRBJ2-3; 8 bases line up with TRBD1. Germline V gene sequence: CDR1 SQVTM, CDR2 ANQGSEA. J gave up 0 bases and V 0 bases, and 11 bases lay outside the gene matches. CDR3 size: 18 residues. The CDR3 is CSVEDPTGAIYSTDTQYF. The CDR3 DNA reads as TGCAGCGTTGAAGACCCGACAGGGGCGATATATAGCACAGATACGCAGTATTTT.

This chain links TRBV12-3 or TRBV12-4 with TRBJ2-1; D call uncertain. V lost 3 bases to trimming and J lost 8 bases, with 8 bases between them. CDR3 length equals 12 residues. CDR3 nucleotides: TGTGCCAGCAGTTTTTCTGTCGATGAGCAGTTCTTC. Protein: CASSFSVDEQFF.

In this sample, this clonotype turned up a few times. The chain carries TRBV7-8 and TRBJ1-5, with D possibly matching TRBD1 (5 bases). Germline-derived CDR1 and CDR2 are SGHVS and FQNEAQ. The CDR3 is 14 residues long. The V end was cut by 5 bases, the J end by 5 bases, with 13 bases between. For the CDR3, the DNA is TGTGCCAGCAGCGAAGACAGCCCGTATCAGCCCCAGCATTTT. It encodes CASSEDSPYQPQHF. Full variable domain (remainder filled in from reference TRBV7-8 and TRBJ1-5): GAGVSQSPRYKVAKRGQDVALRCDPISGHVSLFWYQQALGQGPEFLTYFQNEAQLDKSGLPSDRFFAERPEGSVSTLKIQRTQQEDSAVYLCASSEDSPYQPQHFGDGTRLSIL.

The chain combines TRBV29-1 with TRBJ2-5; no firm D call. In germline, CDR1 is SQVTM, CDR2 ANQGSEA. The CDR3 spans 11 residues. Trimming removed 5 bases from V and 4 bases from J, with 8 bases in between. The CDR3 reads CSVLTVETQYF. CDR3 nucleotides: TGCAGCGTTTTGACTGTAGAGACCCAGTACTTC. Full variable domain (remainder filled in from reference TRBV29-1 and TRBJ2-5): SAVISQKPSRDICQRGTSLTIQCQVDSQVTMMFWYRQQPGQSLTLIATANQGSEATYESGFVIDKFPISRPNLTFSTLTVSNMSPEDSSIYLCSVLTVETQYFGPGTRLLVL.

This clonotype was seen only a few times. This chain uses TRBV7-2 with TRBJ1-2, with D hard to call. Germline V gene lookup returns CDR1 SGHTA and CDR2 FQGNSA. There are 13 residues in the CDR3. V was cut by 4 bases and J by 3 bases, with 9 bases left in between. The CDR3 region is CASSWTVYYGYTF. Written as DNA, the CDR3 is TGTGCCAGCAGCTGGACGGTGTACTATGGCTACACCTTC.

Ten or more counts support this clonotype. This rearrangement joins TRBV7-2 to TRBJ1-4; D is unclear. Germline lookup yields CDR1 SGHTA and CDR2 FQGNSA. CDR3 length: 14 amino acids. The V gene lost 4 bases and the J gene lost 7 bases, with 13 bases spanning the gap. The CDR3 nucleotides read TGTGCCAGCAGCTACGGTCTCGGAGGTGAAAAACTGTTTTTT. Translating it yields CASSYGLGGEKLFF.